This T cell receptor (beta chain) was recorded in a study of blood T cell repertoires in COVID-19. Study-wide context: The United States, Italy and Spain were the sources of the acute and convalescent COVID-19 samples. T cells, B-cell-depleted T cells, or PBMCs supplied cDNA or gDNA.

Authors' data handling: Cell counts per sample came from amplifying reference gene primers. Using immunoSEQ multiplex PCR, the repertoire was profiled, and TCRdb retains in-frame clones only, with some absent. V, J and clone size are those of that table, while D and trimming were read from the DNA. The sample yields 95,000 to 120,000 clones, about 85% seen once. The CDR3 is 15 residues long. V lost 7 bases and J 7 bases, leaving 20 bases between the germline ends. CDR1 and CDR2 from the germline V gene are SNHLY and FYNNEI. Sequenced material: peripheral blood. This TCR was recovered from a man aged 50 to 59 with acute or convalescent COVID-19. V is TRBV2 and J is TRBJ2-1; D possibly corresponds to TRBD2 (6 bases). As DNA, the CDR3 is TGTGCCAGCACTAGGGGAGGCCAGGTCAAGAATGAGCAGTTCTTC. This encodes CASTRGGQVKNEQFF.